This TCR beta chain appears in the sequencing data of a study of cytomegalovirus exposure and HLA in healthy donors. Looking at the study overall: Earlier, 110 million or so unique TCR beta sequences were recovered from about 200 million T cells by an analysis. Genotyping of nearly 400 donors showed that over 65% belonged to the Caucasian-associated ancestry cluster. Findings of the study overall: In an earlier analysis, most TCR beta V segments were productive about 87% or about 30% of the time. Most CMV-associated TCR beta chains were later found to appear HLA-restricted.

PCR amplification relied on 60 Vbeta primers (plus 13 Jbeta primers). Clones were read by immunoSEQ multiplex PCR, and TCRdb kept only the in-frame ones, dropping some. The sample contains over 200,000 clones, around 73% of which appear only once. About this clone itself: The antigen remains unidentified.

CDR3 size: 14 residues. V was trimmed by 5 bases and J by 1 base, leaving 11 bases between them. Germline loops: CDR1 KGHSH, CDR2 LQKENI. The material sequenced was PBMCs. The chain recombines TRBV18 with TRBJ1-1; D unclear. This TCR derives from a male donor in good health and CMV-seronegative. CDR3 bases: TGTGCCAGCTCAACGCAGTCAGGGAACACTGAAGCTTTCTTT. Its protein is CASSTQSGNTEAFF.